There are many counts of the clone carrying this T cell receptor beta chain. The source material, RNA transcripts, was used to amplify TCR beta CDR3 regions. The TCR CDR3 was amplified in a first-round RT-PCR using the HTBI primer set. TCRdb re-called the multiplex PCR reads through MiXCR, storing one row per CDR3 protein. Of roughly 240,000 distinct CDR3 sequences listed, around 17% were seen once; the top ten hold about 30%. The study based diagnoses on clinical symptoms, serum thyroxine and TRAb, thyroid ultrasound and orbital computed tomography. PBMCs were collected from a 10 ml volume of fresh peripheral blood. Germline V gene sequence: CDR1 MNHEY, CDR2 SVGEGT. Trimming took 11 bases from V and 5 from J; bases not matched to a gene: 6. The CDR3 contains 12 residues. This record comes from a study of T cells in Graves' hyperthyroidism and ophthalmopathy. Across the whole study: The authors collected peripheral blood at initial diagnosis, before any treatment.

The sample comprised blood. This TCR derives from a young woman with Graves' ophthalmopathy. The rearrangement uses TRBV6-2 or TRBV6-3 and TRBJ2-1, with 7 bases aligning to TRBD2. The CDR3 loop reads CAATGTNNEQFF. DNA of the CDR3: TGTGCCGCAACCGGGACTAACAATGAGCAGTTCTTC.